The 28 T cell receptor beta chains below were found in one sample sequenced in a study of metastatic and nonmetastatic thyroid tumors. Via MiXCR, TCRdb re-called the PCR reads. The sample lists about 35,000 clones, about 29% seen once, with 7.8% in the top ten. Thyroid surgery had not been preceded by any treatment in any patient. The sample comprised blood. These receptors all stem from a female donor with papillary thyroid cancer or a benign thyroid nodule (not recorded which). Some clones in this sample may be carry-over from other donors' samples.

This clone qualifies as medium-sized. The chain is built from TRBV6-1 and TRBJ1-6, with 8 bases aligning to TRBD1. The CDR3 covers 15 residues. The germline V gene encodes CDR1 MNHNS and CDR2 SASEGT. Trimming took 4 bases from V and 8 from J; bases not matched to a gene: 7. The CDR3 sequence is CASSVQGAVDSPLHF. Written as DNA, the CDR3 is TGTGCCAGCAGTGTTCAGGGGGCGGTGGATTCACCCCTCCACTTT.

The chain carries TRBV6-4 and TRBJ1-2, with a weak D call TRBD1 (6 bases). The CDR3 runs 13 residues. Trimming pared 0 bases from V and 9 bases from J, leaving 11 bases between. CDR1 is MRHNA and CDR2 is SNTAGT in the germline V gene. CDR3 sequence reads: CASSDSWGASYTF. The CDR3 DNA follows: TGTGCCAGCAGTGACTCGTGGGGGGCAAGCTACACCTTC.

V and J are TRBV4-1 and TRBJ2-5; 9 positions agree with TRBD1. V lost 3 bases and J lost 5; bases outside the gene matches: 16. CDR1 is MGHRA and CDR2 is YSYEKL in the germline V gene. The CDR3 is 18 amino acids. The CDR3 DNA is TGCGCCAGCAGCCATGATGCGGGACAGGGCGTATATTGGGAGACCCAGTACTTC. It specifies CASSHDAGQGVYWETQYF.

This clone was recorded many times. The chain couples TRBV18 to TRBJ1-3, with 8 bases that match TRBD1. Per germline, CDR1 KGHSH and CDR2 LQKENI. The trim removed 3 bases at V and 4 bases at J, leaving 2 bases unmatched. The CDR3 has 14 residues. CDR3: CASSPDRAGNTIYF. CDR3 DNA sequence: TGTGCCAGCTCACCGGACAGGGCCGGAAACACCATATATTTT. The variable domain in full, completed from reference TRBV18 and TRBJ1-3, reads NAGVMQNPRHLVRRRGQEARLRCSPMKGHSHVYWYRQLPEEGLKFMVYLQKENIIDESGMPKERFSAEFPKEGPSILRIQQVVRGDSAAYFCASSPDRAGNTIYFGEGSWLTVV.

This clone was observed a few times. It may be a read error: a sequence one base away is much more abundant. The same CDR3 also results from other DNA sequences found in this sample. The chain recombines TRBV9 with TRBJ2-5; 10 bases map to TRBD2. The CDR3 is 15 residues long. V lost 3 bases and J lost 5; bases outside the gene matches: 7. Germline V gene lookup returns CDR1 SGDLS and CDR2 YYNGEE. The CDR3 loop is CASSARTSGRETQYF. CDR3 DNA sequence: TGTGCCAGCAGCGCCCGGACTAGCGGTAGGGAGACCCAGTACTTC.

The rearrangement joins TRBV18 to TRBJ1-5; no reliable D call. This CDR3 spans 16 amino acids. Between the trimmed V and J ends, which lost 6 bases and 0 bases, there was a span of 15 bases. Germline CDR1 is KGHSH and CDR2 is LQKENI. Here the CDR3 reads CASSPFVRSSNQPQHF. The CDR3 bases are TGTGCCAGCTCTCCCTTCGTTCGGAGTAGCAATCAGCCCCAGCATTTT.

The rearrangement links TRBV20-1 to TRBJ2-3, with D possibly being TRBD1 (6 bases). Looked up from germline, CDR1 is DFQATT and CDR2 is SNEGSKA (reference sequence). This CDR3 has 15 amino acids. The germline V and J ends were trimmed by 0 bases and 2 bases, with 12 bases remaining between them. CDR3 coding DNA: TGCAGTGCTAGAGAAGGACAGCTTTTCACAGATACGCAGTATTTT. Its translation: CSAREGQLFTDTQYF.

This CDR3 is CASKQVGSQPQHF. CDR3 bases: TGTGCCAGTAAACAGGTGGGAAGCCAGCCCCAGCATTTT. The V and J genes are TRBV28 and TRBJ1-5; D perhaps matches TRBD1 (5 bases). The CDR3 length is 13 residues. Trimming took off 9 bases at V and 7 bases at J, with 16 bases between the two ends. In germline, CDR1 is MDHEN, CDR2 SYDVKM. The whole variable domain, remainder taken from reference TRBV28 and TRBJ1-5, is DVKVTQSSRYLVKRTGEKVFLECVQDMDHENMFWYRQDPGLGLRLIYFSYDVKMKEKGDIPEGYSVSREKKERFSLILESASTNQTSMYLCASKQVGSQPQHFGDGTRLSIL.

In this sample, this clone turned up many times. The chain couples TRBV19 to TRBJ1-1, with a tentative D call TRBD1 (5 bases). V was pared by 10 bases and J by 1 base, with 10 bases between. Germline V lookup: CDR1 LNHDA, CDR2 SQIVND (reference sequence). This CDR3 spans 12 amino acids. CDR3 sequence: CATKTGNTEAFF. The CDR3 bases are TGTGCCACTAAAACAGGGAACACTGAAGCTTTCTTT.

The chain carries TRBV7-3 and TRBJ1-2; no clear D. V was cut by 0 bases and J by 8 bases, with 10 bases left in between. The germline CDR1 and CDR2 sequences are SGHTA and FQGTGA. The CDR3 runs to 13 residues. CDR3 region: CASSLTTGNGYTF. CDR3 nucleotide sequence: TGTGCCAGCAGCTTAACTACTGGGAACGGCTACACCTTC.

By share, this clone counts as medium-sized (0.01 to 0.1%). This CDR3 is also generated by other DNA sequences in the sample. The rearrangement uses TRBV19 and TRBJ2-7; 11 nucleotides match TRBD1. Losses at the gene ends were 4 bases for V and 3 bases for J; bases not matched to a gene: 5. This CDR3 is built from 15 residues. The germline gives CDR1 LNHDA, CDR2 SQIVND (reference sequence). The CDR3 protein is CASSTSGTGGYEQYF. The CDR3, as DNA: TGTGCCAGTAGTACCTCCGGGACAGGGGGCTACGAGCAGTACTTC.

This clone has at least ten counts. The V call is TRBV7-9, the J call TRBJ1-2, with D maybe TRBD1 (6 bases). V lost 5 bases, J lost 5 bases, and 15 bases lay in between. The CDR3 is made up of 14 amino acids. From germline, CDR1 is SEHNR and CDR2 FQNEAQ (reference sequence). As DNA, the CDR3 is TGTGCCAGCAGCGCCGGGGGGACAATTTATGGCTACACCTTC. It translates to CASSAGGTIYGYTF.

Details on this clone: Germline and junction disagree at one end, which may indicate a read error. The chain combines TRBV3-1 with TRBJ2-7; possible D gene TRBD1, 5 bases. The CDR3 totals 14 residues. The germline gives CDR1 LGHDT, CDR2 YNNKEL (reference sequence). The CDR3 is CAISQEGVKYEQYF. CDR3 DNA: TGTGCCATCAGCCAAGAAGGGGTCAAGTACGAGCAGTACTTC.

This chain uses TRBV12-3 or TRBV12-4 with TRBJ1-4; possibly TRBD1 for D (5 bases). This CDR3 contains 14 residues. Trimming stripped 8 bases from V and 4 bases from J, with 14 bases between. The CDR3 nucleotides read TGTGCCAGCCATACAGGAGTGGTTAATGAAAAACTGTTTTTT. As protein: CASHTGVVNEKLFF.

The genes are TRBV20-1 and TRBJ2-1, with 9 bases aligning to TRBD2. Germline lookup yields CDR1 DFQATT and CDR2 SNEGSKA (reference sequence). CDR3 size: 14 residues. The V segment lost 3 bases and the J segment 8 bases; nucleotides outside the gene matches: 8. The CDR3 spells CSASILAGEYEQFF. CDR3 DNA sequence: TGCAGTGCTAGTATCTTAGCGGGAGAGTATGAGCAGTTCTTC.

Note on this clone: In the same sample, other DNA sequences code for this CDR3. The V call is TRBV7-3, the J call TRBJ2-1; 7 positions agree with TRBD2. Germline CDR1 reads SGHTA; CDR2 reads FQGTGA. The CDR3 sequence is 15 residues long. J gave up 5 bases and V 4 bases, and 8 bases lay outside the gene matches. The CDR3 DNA is TGTGCCAGCAGCTCCAAACGTGGGGGGGACAATGAGCAGTTCTTC. Residues: CASSSKRGGDNEQFF.

A word on this clone: At one of its ends the junction is not consistent with the germline gene, which may arise from a read error. The rearrangement uses TRBV5-5 and TRBJ1-1; D is ambiguous. This CDR3 is built from 13 residues. Germline CDR1 reads SGHKS; CDR2 reads YYEKEE (reference sequence). The CDR3 bases are TGTGCCAGCAGCTTGGGAGTGGGTACTGAAGCTCTCTTT. It yields the protein CASSLGVGTEALF.

This sequence joins TRBV4-1 and TRBJ2-1; the D is unclear. This CDR3 has 16 amino acids. V shed 2 bases and J shed 2 bases, with 13 bases lying between them. Germline loops: CDR1 MGHRA, CDR2 YSYEKL. The CDR3 loop reads CASSQLDMLAYNEQFF. The DNA for the CDR3 is TGCGCCAGCAGCCAACTAGACATGTTGGCCTACAATGAGCAGTTCTTC.

By frequency in the sample, this clone is medium-sized. CDR3 region: CASSLRLAGDYEQYF. The CDR3 nucleotides are TGTGCCAGCAGTTTGCGACTAGCGGGGGACTACGAGCAGTACTTC. The gene calls are TRBV28 and TRBJ2-7; 12 bases match TRBD2. The J segment lost 3 bases and the V segment lost 3 bases, leaving 3 bases of the junction unmatched. CDR1 and CDR2 from the germline V gene are MDHEN and SYDVKM. The CDR3 extends over 15 amino acids.

This clone was detected ten times or more. The V and J genes are TRBV10-1 and TRBJ2-3; D might be TRBD2 (5 bases). The CDR3 spans 13 residues. Germline V gene sequence: CDR1 WNHNN, CDR2 SYGVQD (reference sequence). Between the trimmed V and J ends, which lost 6 bases and 4 bases, there was a span of 11 bases. In DNA, the CDR3 is TGCGCCAGCAGCGGGATGGGTTCAGATACGCAGTATTTT. Translated: CASSGMGSDTQYF.

Worth noting for this clone: A much larger clone lies a single base off, so this may be a read error. J is TRBJ2-5 and V is TRBV9; TRBD2 matches 8 bases. Unmatched junction bases numbered 9, after V lost 4 bases and J lost 4 bases. The length of the CDR3 is 15 residues. Germline CDR1 SGDLS, CDR2 YYNGEE. The CDR3 DNA reads as TGTGCCAGCAGCACCTGGACTAGCAGAGGAGAGACCCAGTACTTC. This codes for CASSTWTSRGETQYF.

The chain is built from TRBV20-1 and TRBJ2-1; D uncertain. The CDR3 runs 11 residues. CDR1 and CDR2 from the germline V gene are DFQATT and SNEGSKA (reference sequence). V was clipped by 3 bases and J by 15 bases, with 15 bases between them. The CDR3 DNA sequence: TGCAGTGCTAGCCTCAGGTCTGACCCGTTCTTC. Its protein is CSASLRSDPFF.

The chain recombines TRBV20-1 with TRBJ2-3; D perhaps matches TRBD2 (6 bases). Germline values: CDR1 DFQATT, CDR2 SNEGSKA (reference sequence). V lost 5 bases to trimming and J lost 4 bases, with 16 bases between them. The CDR3 is made up of 14 amino acids. The CDR3 loop reads CSAPRGRTSDTQYF. Here the CDR3 DNA reads TGCAGTGCTCCCAGAGGGAGGACGTCAGATACGCAGTATTTT.

This clone was seen many times. V gene TRBV7-2 combines with J gene TRBJ2-3, with no clear D. The CDR3 runs 15 residues. Trimming left V 2 bases short and J 0 bases short, with 9 bases between. Germline V gene data show CDR1 as SGHTA and CDR2 as FQGNSA. CDR3 protein: CASSLRHQSTDTQYF. CDR3 nucleotides: TGTGCCAGCAGCTTACGACACCAGAGCACAGATACGCAGTATTTT. Full variable domain (outside the CDR3, taken from reference TRBV7-2 and TRBJ2-3): GAGVSQSPSNKVTEKGKDVELRCDPISGHTALYWYRQSLGQGLEFLIYFQGNSAPDKSGLPSDRFSAERTGGSVSTLTIQRTQQEDSAVYLCASSLRHQSTDTQYFGPGTRLTVL.

About this clone itself: Since no conserved phenylalanine or tryptophan closes the CDR3, a read error is the likely cause. The chain couples TRBV12-3 or TRBV12-4 to TRBJ1-1; D perhaps matches TRBD1 (5 bases). V was cut by 8 bases and J by 3 bases, with 7 bases left in between. This CDR3 has 11 residues. The CDR3 protein is CASGHYTEAFL. CDR3 DNA sequence: TGTGCCAGCGGACATTACACTGAAGCTTTCTTA.

This clone was seen ten or more times. The junction departs from germline at one end; a sequencing error may be responsible. The chain joins TRBV18 to TRBJ2-7, with D perhaps assigned TRBD1 or TRBD2 (5 bases each). The CDR3 covers 14 residues. CDR1 is KGHSH, CDR2 LQKENI, per germline. CDR3 sequence: CASLPSGLGHEQYF. In DNA, the CDR3 is TGTGCCAGCTTACCATCCGGTCTGGGACACGAGCAGTACTTC.

This clone was detected only a few times. This likely comes from a read error, as the CDR3 has no conserved phenylalanine or tryptophan at its end. Because the CDR3's place on the DNA is in doubt, the DNA is left out and the CDR3 is given as listed by TCRdb. V and J are TRBV6-1 and TRBJ1-2. The CDR3 region is 12 residues in length, termini included. Germline V lookup: CDR1 MNHNS, CDR2 SASEGT. The CDR3 loop reads CASSEGGRYHTL.

As regards this clone: Germline is not matched at one junction end, which may reflect a read error. The chain is built from TRBV6-1 and TRBJ1-2; D uncertain. CDR3 size: 12 residues. CDR1 is MNHNS, CDR2 SASEGT, per germline. The CDR3 reads CANSVFTYGYTF. CDR3 DNA: TGTGCCAACAGTGTTTTCACCTATGGCTACACCTTC.